These 18 T cell receptor beta chains originate from one sample sequenced in a study of shared clonotypes between healthy human individuals. Assay used: immunoSEQ multiplex PCR; TCRdb lists only in-frame clones, some missing. The table has roughly 2.1 million clones, 85% to 95% seen once; the top ten hold 1.5% to 2%. As defined, naive CD8 cells were CD45RO-negative and positively selected for CCR7, with terminally differentiated effector memory CD45RA+ cells excluded. The sequenced sample was naive CD8+ T cells from PBMCs. Source of these receptors: a man aged 18 to 29 in good health. Some clones in this sample may be carry-over from other donors' samples.

The chain employs TRBV7-8 and TRBJ2-5; maybe TRBD1 (6 bases). The V and J ends lost 0 bases and 5 bases respectively, with 13 bases between them. This CDR3 has 15 residues. Germline V gene lookup returns CDR1 SGHVS and CDR2 FQNEAQ. The CDR3 nucleotides read TGTGCCAGCAGCTTAGCGGTAGGGGGTGGGGAGACCCAGTACTTC. Translation gives CASSLAVGGGETQYF.

About this clone itself: Distinct nucleotide sequences in the sample also encode this CDR3. The chain employs TRBV20-1 and TRBJ2-2, with D unresolved. From germline, CDR1 is DFQATT and CDR2 SNEGSKA (reference sequence). The CDR3 length is 11 residues. V lost 6 bases to trimming and J lost 7 bases, with 9 bases between them. The CDR3 DNA is TGCAGTGCCAGATGGGGCGGGGAGCTGTTTTTT. Amino acids: CSARWGGELFF.

This clone came up once. The V and J genes are TRBV2 and TRBJ2-3, with D perhaps matching TRBD1 (5 bases). CDR3 length: 13 amino acids. Germline-derived CDR1 and CDR2 are SNHLY and FYNNEI. V was pared by 8 bases and J by 4 bases, with 13 bases between. Written as DNA, the CDR3 is TGTGCCAGCCCTCTGGAAGGGGCAGATACGCAGTATTTT. Protein sequence: CASPLEGADTQYF.

The chain joins TRBV4-1 to TRBJ2-3; 14 bases line up with TRBD2. The germline V gene has CDR1 MGHRA and CDR2 YSYEKL. V was clipped by 6 bases and J by 5 bases; unmatched bases: 10. CDR3 length: 17 amino acids. DNA of the CDR3: TGCGCCAGCAGACCTCGACTAGCGGGAGGGCCGGTAGATACGCAGTATTTT. Its translation: CASRPRLAGGPVDTQYF.

J is TRBJ2-1 and V is TRBV9, with D possibly TRBD1 on 6 matching bases. The CDR3 spans 15 residues. V lost 4 bases to trimming and J lost 0 bases, with 11 bases between them. CDR1 and CDR2 from the germline V gene are SGDLS and YYNGEE. CDR3 sequence reads: CASSQGQSSYNEQFF. In DNA, the CDR3 is TGTGCCAGCAGCCAGGGACAAAGCTCCTACAATGAGCAGTTCTTC.

This clone is a singleton in its sample. CDR3 region: CAWSGQGGEKLFF. CDR3 in DNA: TGTGCCTGGAGCGGACAGGGAGGTGAAAAACTGTTTTTT. This chain connects TRBV30 to TRBJ1-4; 8 positions agree with TRBD1. The CDR3 runs to 13 residues. V was clipped by 3 bases and J by 7 bases; unmatched bases: 4. The germline CDR1 and CDR2 sequences are GTSNPN and SVGIG (reference sequence).

Concerning this clone: Other nucleotide sequences in the sample specify the same CDR3. The V call is TRBV27, the J call TRBJ2-7; 11 nucleotides line up with TRBD1. CDR3 length equals 15 residues. The trim removed 6 bases at V and 4 bases at J, leaving 8 bases unmatched. CDR1 and CDR2 (germline): MNHEY, SMNVEV (reference sequence). The CDR3, as DNA: TGTGCCAGCAGCCTTTATGGACAGGGGGCTTACGAGCAGTACTTC. Translated, it gives CASSLYGQGAYEQYF.

The rearrangement links TRBV7-8 to TRBJ2-5, with D uncertain. The CDR3 contains 12 residues. Trimming took 5 bases from V and 1 from J, leaving 5 bases between them. Germline lookup yields CDR1 SGHVS and CDR2 FQNEAQ. The CDR3 sequence is CASSRPQETQYF. DNA of the CDR3: TGTGCCAGCAGCCGTCCCCAAGAGACCCAGTACTTC. Full variable domain (missing parts from reference TRBV7-8 and TRBJ2-5): GAGVSQSPRYKVAKRGQDVALRCDPISGHVSLFWYQQALGQGPEFLTYFQNEAQLDKSGLPSDRFFAERPEGSVSTLKIQRTQQEDSAVYLCASSRPQETQYFGPGTRLLVL.

The chain has TRBV28 and TRBJ1-2; 8 positions agree with TRBD1. V trimming: 6 bases; J trimming: 5 bases; junction bases outside the gene matches: 5. Germline CDR1 reads MDHEN; CDR2 reads SYDVKM. The CDR3 covers 13 residues. CDR3 bases: TGTGCCAGCAGGCAGACAGGGGCTTATGGCTACACCTTC. Translation gives CASRQTGAYGYTF.

The chain couples TRBV30 to TRBJ2-7; D ambiguous. The V and J ends lost 0 bases and 3 bases respectively, with 9 bases between them. CDR1 and CDR2 (germline): GTSNPN, SVGIG (reference sequence). The CDR3 consists of 13 residues. CDR3 DNA sequence: TGTGCCTGGAGTGTACACGGTGACTACGAGCAGTACTTC. This encodes CAWSVHGDYEQYF. Full variable domain (missing parts from reference TRBV30 and TRBJ2-7): SQTIHQWPATLVQPVGSPLSLECTVEGTSNPNLYWYRQAAGRGLQLLFYSVGIGQISSEVPQNLSASRPQDRQFILSSKKLLLSDSGFYLCAWSVHGDYEQYFGPGTRLTVT.

The genes are TRBV5-5 and TRBJ2-6, with D perhaps being TRBD1 or TRBD2 (5 bases each). CDR3 length: 17 residues. V was trimmed by 0 bases and J by 4 bases, leaving 14 bases between them. Germline assignment: CDR1 SGHKS and CDR2 YYEKEE (reference sequence). CDR3 in amino acids: CASSLEHGTQGANVLTF. DNA of the CDR3: TGTGCCAGCAGCTTGGAGCACGGGACCCAAGGGGCCAACGTCCTGACTTTC.

The chain combines TRBV4-3 with TRBJ2-7, with D hard to call. Germline V gives CDR1 LGHNA, CDR2 YSLEER. V lost 3 bases, J lost 0 bases, and 9 bases lay in between. CDR3 size: 14 residues. This chain's CDR3 is CASSQSRSSYEQYF. CDR3 nucleotide sequence: TGCGCCAGCAGCCAGTCGCGGAGCTCCTACGAGCAGTACTTC.

V gene TRBV27 combines with J gene TRBJ2-3; D call uncertain. CDR1 is MNHEY and CDR2 is SMNVEV in the germline V gene (reference sequence). Trimming stripped 2 bases from V and 8 bases from J, with 8 bases between. This CDR3 region has 12 residues. Here the CDR3 DNA reads TGTGCCAGCAGTTTACCCCTTGGTACGCAGTATTTT. Its protein is CASSLPLGTQYF.

V and J are TRBV2 and TRBJ2-3; the D gene is possibly TRBD2 (5 bases). Between the trimmed V and J ends, which lost 4 bases and 4 bases, there was a span of 21 bases. The germline CDR1 and CDR2 sequences are SNHLY and FYNNEI. The CDR3 covers 17 residues. CDR3 amino acids: CASSVDVGLEGPDTQYF. DNA for the CDR3: TGTGCCAGCAGTGTGGATGTCGGACTGGAAGGTCCAGATACGCAGTATTTT.

The chain recombines TRBV23-1 with TRBJ2-2; possible D gene TRBD1, 6 bases. TRBV23-1 is treated as an ORF (open reading frame) with a function not yet certain. The ends were cut back, 2 bases at V and 3 bases at J, with 28 bases in the middle. This CDR3 spans 21 amino acids. The CDR3 DNA sequence: TGCGCCAGCAGTCAAATCCCCTGGGGGCCCGCCTTCCTAGGGCACACCGGGGAGCTGTTTTTT. Translated, it gives CASSQIPWGPAFLGHTGELFF.

In its sample, this clone was seen once. CDR3 residues: CASSVGYGQEETQYF. The DNA for the CDR3 is TGTGCCAGCAGCGTAGGTTATGGGCAGGAAGAGACCCAGTACTTC. The chain employs TRBV9 and TRBJ2-5; no firm D call. The CDR3 contains 15 residues. Trimming left V 0 bases short and J 3 bases short, with 12 bases between. The germline CDR1 and CDR2 sequences are SGDLS and YYNGEE.

The chain's CDR3 is CASSPRLAEPSGREQYF. The CDR3 DNA follows: TGCGCCAGCAGCCCCAGACTAGCGGAACCTTCCGGTCGCGAGCAGTACTTC. The rearrangement uses TRBV4-1 and TRBJ2-7, with 9 positions matching TRBD2. With V trimmed by 4 bases and J by 6 bases, 16 bases remained unmatched. This CDR3 comprises 17 residues. Germline V gene data show CDR1 as MGHRA and CDR2 as YSYEKL.

In the case of this clone: This specimen includes other DNA sequences encoding the same CDR3. The chain has TRBV27 and TRBJ1-1; D gene ambiguous. V lost 0 bases and J 5 bases, leaving 7 bases between the germline ends. This CDR3 is built from 13 residues. Germline-derived CDR1 and CDR2 are MNHEY and SMNVEV (reference sequence). This CDR3 is CASSLSFRTEAFF. In nucleotides, the CDR3 is TGTGCCAGCAGTTTATCCTTCCGGACTGAAGCTTTCTTT.